This section outlines one T cell receptor beta chain sequence together with its context. As yet, its antigen is unknown. The sample is drawn from a study of CD8 T cells in Susac syndrome. Study conclusions and caveats: Regarding the TCR sequencing and HLA analysis, the study admitted that a relatively small number of individuals were involved.

CD8+ and CD4+ T cells circulating in blood were sequenced for TCR beta. TEMRA cells were FACS-enriched, and CD8+ and CD4+ T cells were isolated negatively. It was with random hexamers that about 0.45 to 1 ug RNA was reverse transcribed. The CDR3 of TCR beta was amplified by immunoSEQ multiplex PCR across 54 Vbeta and 13 Jbeta. TCRdb recomputed calls from the immunoSEQ multiplex PCR reads with MiXCR, one row per CDR3 protein. The sample holds 160,000 or so distinct CDR3 sequences, roughly 95% seen once. The sample consisted of CD8+ T cells from PBMCs. This clonotype originated in a human donor with multiple sclerosis.

The chain's CDR3 is CAWSEDSTGSSYEQYF. The CDR3 DNA reads as TGTGCCTGGAGTGAAGACTCGACAGGGTCTTCCTACGAGCAGTACTTC. The genes are TRBV30 and TRBJ2-7; TRBD1 aligns across 7 bases. CDR1 GTSNPN and CDR2 SVGIG come from the germline V gene (reference sequence). This CDR3 has 16 residues. J lost 1 base, V lost 1 base, and 10 bases had no gene match.